A single sample is the source of the 3 T cell receptor beta chains below, sequenced in a study of cytomegalovirus exposure and HLA in healthy donors. Assay used: immunoSEQ multiplex PCR; TCRdb lists only in-frame clones, some missing. The sample yields 95,000 to 150,000 clones, approximately 94% seen once. Sample: PBMCs. These receptors were taken from a man aged 18-30 years in good health and CMV-seronegative.

This chain joins TRBV5-5 and TRBJ2-3; D not resolved. The CDR3 loop spans 17 amino acids. In germline, CDR1 is SGHKS, CDR2 YYEKEE (reference sequence). V was clipped by 0 bases and J by 0 bases, with 14 bases between them. CDR3 DNA sequence: TGTGCCAGCAGCTTGGGGGCTGCTCCGACCAGCACAGATACGCAGTATTTT. This encodes CASSLGAAPTSTDTQYF.

This clone was observed once. The chain recombines TRBV28 with TRBJ1-2; weak D call: TRBD1 (6 bases). Trimming left V 5 bases short and J 6 bases short, with 19 bases between. This CDR3 comprises 15 residues. Germline V gives CDR1 MDHEN, CDR2 SYDVKM. The CDR3 reads CASSAPGGGLDGYTF. DNA for the CDR3: TGTGCCAGCAGTGCTCCCGGGGGGGGGCTGGATGGCTACACCTTC.

The rearrangement uses TRBV7-2 and TRBJ2-1; D gene unclear. V lost 5 bases and J 2 bases, leaving 10 bases between the germline ends. CDR1 and CDR2 from the germline V gene are SGHTA and FQGNSA. This CDR3 is built from 14 residues. The CDR3 DNA reads as TGTGCCAGCAGCCCCGCATTAGCCTACAATGAGCAGTTCTTC. Residues: CASSPALAYNEQFF.